Described below is a single T cell receptor beta chain sequence and its context. This clone was observed once. This receptor's antigen is unknown. No base qualities exist here, and no much larger clone lies one base off it. Using bias-controlled multiplex PCR with the immunoSEQ v3 hsTCRB kit, the TCR beta CDR3 regions were amplified from genomic DNA. TCR libraries were sequenced on an Illumina NextSeq 500 to 2 million or so read pairs for survey level or roughly 4.5-6 million for deep level. The original pipeline was this. V, D and J genes were assigned, non-productive sequences were removed, and clonality was reported by immunoSEQ Analyzer software. Repertoires were compared using productive Simpson clonality and Morisita overlap index of productive TRB rearrangements between infused TIL and blood. For each clone in blood, the absolute clonotype count was estimated by multiplying the lymphocyte count by the CD3+ fraction and by the clone's productive frequency. The table was pulled from immuneACCESS by TCRdb, which kept in-frame rearrangements only. Such tables lose some clones; where checked, under half of the loss comes from unresolved V genes, and the rest has no known cause. The V and J calls and clone size are taken from that table; D and trimming were inferred from the DNA. The table for this sample lists 40,000 to 55,000 clones; 79% of them were counted only once. Of the sample, more than 4.5% is held by the ten largest clones.

The sample originates from a study of TIL therapy for anti-PD-1-resistant metastatic lung cancer (dated by TCRdb to the early 2020s). A note on the overall study: Tumors were harvested before any PD-1/PD-L1 blockade; patients then received nivolumab, and those progressing received lymphodepletion, expanded TIL infusion and IL-2. Enrolled patients had a median age of around 58 years (range 38-75) and a median tumor PD-L1 proportion score of 6% to 6.5%. Tumor and peripheral blood T cell receptor beta sequencing was used to track clonotypes across tumor, expanded TIL product and serial blood samples. Most of the cohort had lung adenocarcinoma, including a handful of EGFR-mutant tumors and two ALK-rearranged tumors, and half of the patients were either current or former smokers. A median non-synonymous tumor mutation burden of approximately 1.4 mutations per megabase was determined across the cohort by whole-exome sequencing. Summary of the overall study and its limitations: Because the cohort was highly selected, with more treatment-naive, never-smoker and oncogene-addicted patients than is typical, generalizability is limited. The study protocol defined all tumor marker inferences as exploratory. The baseline peripheral repertoire was partially replaced by infused TIL clonotypes, which then decayed over months, and persistence showed no apparent association with response.

According to the study, the label for this sample's time point signals: pre-treatment sample, taken before nivolumab and TIL therapy. Adults with stage 4 NSCLC were enrolled in a dual-center phase I trial from late 2017 to January 2020. The samples were obtained from a phase I trial that was single-arm and open-label and tested tumor-infiltrating lymphocyte therapy combined with nivolumab in advanced non-small cell lung cancer. Blood mononuclear cells were isolated from EDTA tubes by Ficoll gradient and were snap-frozen as pellets, and DNA was extracted with a Qiagen mini-prep kit. The germline V gene gives CDR1 as SGDLS and CDR2 as YYNGEE. At the junction V is shortened by 1 base and J by 5 bases, with 5 bases in between. The CDR3 covers 12 residues, taking in both the cysteine and the phenylalanine. Only CDR3 DNA remains: 36 bases, in frame from the first base.

The chain couples TRBV9 to TRBJ2-3; the D gene lacks a confident call. This receptor was identified in a woman between 30 and 80 years old with non-small cell lung cancer. The sample in question was blood, obtained at baseline. The CDR3 protein sequence reads: CASSVLGDTQYF. The DNA reads as follows: TGTGCCAGCAGCGTACTGGGAGATACGCAGTATTTT.